This TCR beta chain derives from a study of beta chain features in type 1 diabetes. This clone was seen more than once but under ten times. Antigen: not known. Study conclusions and caveats: Researchers could not determine here whether HLA type influences TCRB rearrangement. A greater similarity of naive, central memory and Treg TCRB repertoires was seen among patients than among healthy donors. In cDNA sequencing, cells with high TCR expression could be over-represented.

The whole isolated RNA underwent reverse transcription, so sequencing captured expressed TCRB transcripts. The data were produced by immunoSEQ multiplex PCR, yet TCRdb's version contains in-frame clones alone and is incomplete. The sample comprises 200,000 to 300,000 clones, about 26% of which are singletons, and under 4.5% rests with the top ten. Trimming cost V 6 bases and J 9 bases, with 18 bases left between them. Germline values: CDR1 SEHNR, CDR2 FQNEAQ (reference sequence). This CDR3 spans 14 amino acids. This sequence originates from a man aged 25 to 40 in good health. Sequenced input: central memory CD4+ T cells from blood. The chain employs TRBV7-9 and TRBJ2-1; D possibly corresponds to TRBD2 (5 bases). This CDR3 reads CASSESTPSGEQFF. The CDR3 DNA reads TGTGCCAGCAGTGAATCAACCCCGAGCGGTGAGCAGTTCTTC.